The 31 T cell receptor beta chains below were found in one sample sequenced in a study of naive and memory T cell subsets (TCRdb year 2017). Study-wide findings and limitations: A few larger clonotypes were present in naive repertoires, especially CD8 naive repertoires, and these clonotypes were possibly memory cells re-expressing CD45RA.

Antigens for these TCRs are unknown. Library method: UMI-ligation and nested PCR. This sample was sequenced with an Illumina MiSeq. The beta constant-region primer consisted of an equimolar mixture of two oligonucleotides that together covered TRBC1 and TRBC2. The ligated cDNA went through four rounds of PCR with nested alpha and beta constant-region primers together with the SP2 primer. TCRdb's own reprocessing of the public reads used fastp at Q25 and MiXCR and kept productive beta chains. Each entry is one CDR3 protein sequence, shown with its most common DNA and genes. The sample table shows approximately 100,000 distinct CDR3 sequences, and approximately 15% are seen once. Approximately 3% of the sample rests with the top ten. The sequenced sample consisted of naive CD8+ T cells from blood. This specimen's cell subset or site label, interpreted: naive T cells, CD45RA high CD27+. The origin of the receptors is a human donor in good health.

This clonotype showed up just a few times. The CDR3: CASSQGTSGMQETQYF. In DNA form, the CDR3 reads TGCGCCAGCAGCCAAGGGACTAGCGGGATGCAAGAGACCCAGTACTTC. The chain carries TRBV4-1 and TRBJ2-5; 12 nucleotides match TRBD2. Trimming at V came to 1 base and at J to 2 bases, leaving 2 bases not matched to a gene. The germline V gene has CDR1 MGHRA and CDR2 YSYEKL. This CDR3 is 16 amino acids long.

This clonotype was counted at least ten times. This sequence joins TRBV7-9 and TRBJ2-1, with D possibly called TRBD1 or TRBD2 (6 bases each). V was pared by 5 bases and J by 12 bases, with 29 bases between. This CDR3 has 17 residues. Germline CDR1 and CDR2: SEHNR and FQNEAQ (reference sequence). The CDR3 DNA follows: TGTGCCAGCAGCCAAGGGGGAGGCGGGGCCCCACTGAGAGTGCAGTTCTTC. Its translation is CASSQGGGGAPLRVQFF. Supplemented by reference TRBV7-9 and TRBJ2-1, the full variable domain reads DTGVSQNPRHKITKRGQNVTFRCDPISEHNRLYWYRQTLGQGPEFLTYFQNEAQLEKSRLLSDRFSAERPKGSFSTLEIQRTEQGDSAMYLCASSQGGGGAPLRVQFFGPGTRLTVL.

This clonotype came up once. The J gene is TRBJ1-5, the V gene TRBV19, with D unclear. Germline V lookup: CDR1 LNHDA, CDR2 SQIVND (reference sequence). V lost 3 bases to trimming and J lost 6 bases, with 6 bases between them. The CDR3 has 12 residues. The DNA for the CDR3 is TGTGCCAGTAGTATCATAAGTCAGCCCCAGCATTTT. This codes for CASSIISQPQHF. Looking up the rest from reference TRBV19 and TRBJ1-5 gives the full variable domain: DGGITQSPKYLFRKEGQNVTLSCEQNLNHDAMYWYRQDPGQGLRLIYYSQIVNDFQKGDIAEGYSVSREKKESFPLTVTSAQKNPTAFYLCASSIISQPQHFGDGTRLSIL.

This rearrangement joins TRBV7-9 to TRBJ2-6, with a tentative D call TRBD1 (6 bases). Germline loops: CDR1 SEHNR, CDR2 FQNEAQ (reference sequence). V shed 5 bases and J shed 1 base, with 12 bases lying between them. The CDR3 covers 16 residues. The CDR3 region is CASSAPRGSGANVLTF. As DNA, the CDR3 is TGTGCCAGCAGCGCCCCCAGGGGTTCTGGGGCCAACGTCCTGACTTTC.

This clonotype came up once. J is TRBJ2-7 and V is TRBV7-2; TRBD2 matches at 9 bases. The V segment lost 2 bases and the J segment 2 bases; nucleotides outside the gene matches: 4. Germline CDR1 is SGHTA and CDR2 is FQGNSA. The CDR3 consists of 15 residues. The CDR3 here is CASSLTPSGAYEQYF. The CDR3 DNA reads TGTGCCAGCAGCTTAACCCCTAGCGGGGCCTACGAGCAGTACTTC.

This clonotype was recorded a few times. Germline is not matched at one junction end, which may reflect a read error. The J gene is TRBJ1-2, the V gene TRBV10-3, with 8 nucleotides matching TRBD1. The CDR3 is 16 amino acids. Germline V CDR1 and CDR2: ENHRY, SYGVKD. CDR3 DNA sequence: TGTGCCATCAGTGAATATGGACAGGGCGGGAACTCTGGCTACACCTTC. Translation gives CAISEYGQGGNSGYTF.

The chain links TRBV9 to TRBJ1-4; D call uncertain. This CDR3 spans 16 amino acids. Trimming removed 0 bases at V and 2 bases at J, with 11 bases between. CDR1 and CDR2 (germline): SGDLS, YYNGEE. DNA of the CDR3: TGTGCCAGCAGCGTAGAGCCCGCGGCGACTAATGAAAAACTGTTTTTT. Encoded protein: CASSVEPAATNEKLFF.

The chain links TRBV5-4 to TRBJ2-7; 12 bases are a match to TRBD2. Germline V gives CDR1 SGHNT, CDR2 YYREEE (reference sequence). Trimming cost V 5 bases and J 3 bases; bases outside gene matches: 9. This CDR3 has 16 amino acids. The CDR3 is CASSTTSGRNGYEQYF. The CDR3 nucleotides read TGTGCCAGCAGTACTACTAGCGGGAGGAATGGCTACGAGCAGTACTTC.

This clonotype was seen many times. The gene calls are TRBV15 and TRBJ2-1, with D possibly matching TRBD2 (5 bases). This CDR3 has 13 residues. Between the trimmed V and J ends, which lost 3 bases and 7 bases, there was a span of 10 bases. Germline loops: CDR1 LNHNV, CDR2 YYDKDF (reference sequence). The CDR3 here is CATSRAGGNEQFF. CDR3 sequence (DNA): TGTGCCACCAGCAGGGCCGGAGGTAATGAGCAGTTCTTC. Supplemented by reference TRBV15 and TRBJ2-1, the full variable domain reads DAMVIQNPRYQVTQFGKPVTLSCSQTLNHNVMYWYQQKSSQAPKLLFHYYDKDFNNEADTPDNFQSRRPNTSFCFLDIRSPGLGDTAMYLCATSRAGGNEQFFGPGTRLTVL.

This clonotype was recorded a few times. The chain recombines TRBV29-1 with TRBJ2-7; D might be TRBD1 (6 bases). Germline CDR1 is SQVTM and CDR2 is ANQGSEA. Trimming left V 3 bases short and J 1 base short, with 10 bases between. The length of the CDR3 is 13 residues. The CDR3 DNA is TGCAGCGTTGAGGGGGACATATCCTACGAGCAGTACTTC. Translation gives CSVEGDISYEQYF.

The genes are TRBV13 and TRBJ2-1; TRBD1 or TRBD2 may be the D gene (5 bases each). The CDR3 length is 14 residues. Germline CDR1 and CDR2: PRHDT and FYEKMQ (reference sequence). Trimming removed 4 bases from V and 7 bases from J, with 14 bases in between. CDR3 nucleotides: TGTGCCAGCAGCTCGGGGCTAGGCCGGAATGAGCAGTTCTTC. This sequence encodes CASSSGLGRNEQFF.

This clonotype was seen a few times. The chain combines TRBV27 with TRBJ2-3; 10 positions match TRBD2. J was trimmed by 3 bases and V by 5 bases; bases with no gene match: 5. Germline V CDR1 and CDR2: MNHEY, SMNVEV (reference sequence). The CDR3 has 15 amino acids. CDR3 protein: CASSASLAGTDTQYF. CDR3 sequence (DNA): TGTGCCAGCAGTGCCTCACTAGCGGGGACAGATACGCAGTATTTT.

A few counts support this clonotype. The V and J genes are TRBV6-6 and TRBJ2-7; the D gene is possibly TRBD2 (6 bases). Trimming removed 4 bases at V and 2 bases at J, with 12 bases between. CDR3 length: 14 amino acids. Per germline, CDR1 MNHNY and CDR2 SVGAGI (reference sequence). The CDR3 DNA reads as TGTGCCAGCAGTTCGGAGTGGGGGGCCTACGAGCAGTACTTC. It specifies CASSSEWGAYEQYF.

This clonotype was observed many times. The chain's CDR3 is CASSPPGIPTYEQYF. The CDR3 nucleotides read TGTGCCAGCAGTCCCCCGGGGATTCCTACCTACGAGCAGTACTTC. The V call is TRBV28, the J call TRBJ2-7, with a weak D call TRBD2 (5 bases). Trimming stripped 5 bases from V and 2 bases from J, with 16 bases between. The CDR3 spans 15 residues. The germline V gene has CDR1 MDHEN and CDR2 SYDVKM.

The chain recombines TRBV19 with TRBJ1-5, with no clear D. The germline V gene has CDR1 LNHDA and CDR2 SQIVND (reference sequence). The CDR3 contains 13 residues. The V and J ends lost 3 bases and 6 bases respectively, with 9 bases between them. CDR3: CASSIGEVQPQHF. In DNA, the CDR3 is TGTGCCAGTAGTATTGGGGAGGTTCAGCCCCAGCATTTT.

V gene TRBV13 combines with J gene TRBJ2-3; D is possibly TRBD1 (6 bases). The CDR3 runs 12 residues. Between the trimmed V and J ends, which lost 6 bases and 5 bases, there was a span of 9 bases. Per the germline V gene, CDR1 is PRHDT and CDR2 is FYEKMQ (reference sequence). CDR3 sequence: CASRIGGDTQYF. CDR3 nucleotides: TGTGCCAGCAGGATAGGGGGAGATACGCAGTATTTT.

This clonotype has just a few counts. The J gene is TRBJ2-3, the V gene TRBV20-1, with D possibly TRBD2 on 6 matching bases. The CDR3 totals 14 residues. V was trimmed by 4 bases and J by 8 bases, leaving 19 bases between them. The germline V gene has CDR1 DFQATT and CDR2 SNEGSKA (reference sequence). The CDR3 nucleotides read TGCAGTGCTATCGGCGTTTGGGGGGAAGGTACGCAGTATTTT. Protein sequence: CSAIGVWGEGTQYF.

Only a few counts were recorded for this clonotype. The chain uses TRBV4-3 and TRBJ1-1; 7 bases align to TRBD1. The J segment lost 2 bases and the V segment lost 0 bases, leaving 12 bases of the junction unmatched. Germline V gene lookup returns CDR1 LGHNA and CDR2 YSLEER. The CDR3 totals 18 residues. The CDR3 reads CASSQDPNFGTVNTEAFF. In DNA, the CDR3 is TGCGCCAGCAGCCAAGATCCGAATTTTGGGACAGTCAACACTGAAGCTTTCTTT.

In this sample, this clonotype turned up a few times. The chain recombines TRBV7-6 with TRBJ2-3; D perhaps matches TRBD2 (6 bases). The CDR3 loop spans 15 amino acids. Germline V gene data show CDR1 as SGHVS and CDR2 as FNYEAQ. V dropped 5 bases and J dropped 2 bases, with 14 bases sitting between them. CDR3 sequence reads: CASSPQGTYTDTQYF. In DNA, the CDR3 is TGTGCCAGCAGCCCTCAAGGGACTTACACAGATACGCAGTATTTT.

This chain links TRBV6-2 or TRBV6-3 with TRBJ2-7; D may be TRBD1 (5 bases). The CDR3 runs 14 residues. Trimming cost V 5 bases and J 3 bases, with 14 bases left between them. CDR1 and CDR2 from the germline V gene are MNHEY and SVGEGT. In DNA form, the CDR3 reads TGTGCCAGCAGTACCCTGGGGCTCGTCTACGAGCAGTACTTC. It encodes CASSTLGLVYEQYF.

The chain combines TRBV27 with TRBJ2-2, with unresolved D. CDR1 MNHEY and CDR2 SMNVEV come from the germline V gene (reference sequence). This CDR3 has 16 amino acids. Deletions cut 4 bases from V and 1 base from J, with 13 bases between. The DNA of the CDR3 is TGTGCCAGCAGTTCCCTCATATTCCAGAACACCGGGGAGCTGTTTTTT. Amino acids: CASSSLIFQNTGELFF.

This chain uses TRBV4-3 with TRBJ2-3; 8 positions match TRBD2. This CDR3 comprises 15 residues. Germline CDR1 reads LGHNA; CDR2 reads YSLEER. The ends lost 4 bases at V and 5 bases at J; junction bases unmatched: 8. CDR3 residues: CASSPSGGAVDTQYF. Written as DNA, the CDR3 is TGCGCCAGCAGCCCGTCCGGGGGGGCCGTAGATACGCAGTATTTT.

The chain joins TRBV5-6 to TRBJ2-1; D unclear. There are 12 residues in the CDR3. Germline V gives CDR1 SGHDT, CDR2 YYEEEE. V lost 1 base and J lost 8, with 7 bases in between. CDR3 loop: CASSLTVDEQFF. DNA of the CDR3: TGTGCCAGCAGCTTGACGGTTGATGAGCAGTTCTTC.

V usage is TRBV7-3 and J usage is TRBJ2-2; no reliable D call. The CDR3 is made up of 12 amino acids. Germline V gene sequence: CDR1 SGHTA, CDR2 FQGTGA. The V and J ends lost 4 bases and 6 bases respectively, with 6 bases between them. The CDR3 is CASSSLPGELFF. CDR3 bases: TGTGCCAGCAGCTCCCTTCCCGGGGAGCTGTTTTTT. The full variable domain, in which reference TRBV7-3 and TRBJ2-2 provide the parts outside the CDR3, is GAGVSQTPSNKVTEKGKYVELRCDPISGHTALYWYRQSLGQGPEFLIYFQGTGAADDSGLPNDRFFAVRPEGSVSTLKIQRTERGDSAVYLCASSSLPGELFFGEGSRLTVL.

V gene TRBV4-3 combines with J gene TRBJ2-7; TRBD1 agrees at 7 bases. Germline V gene sequence: CDR1 LGHNA, CDR2 YSLEER. Trimming removed 0 bases from V and 1 base from J; junction bases left unmatched: 9. The CDR3 extends over 17 amino acids. CDR3 nucleotide sequence: TGCGCCAGCAGCCAAGAGATAAGGGGGCTGGGGTCCTACGAGCAGTACTTC. Amino acids: CASSQEIRGLGSYEQYF.

The V call is TRBV25-1, the J call TRBJ1-2; no firm D call. Looked up from germline, CDR1 is MGHDK and CDR2 is SYGVNS. The V and J ends lost 3 bases and 5 bases respectively, with 4 bases between them. This CDR3 has 11 residues. CDR3 coding DNA: TGTGCCAGCAGTGACGGTTATGGCTACACCTTC. This codes for CASSDGYGYTF.

This clonotype was counted ten times or more. The J gene is TRBJ1-1, the V gene TRBV5-6, with D possibly matching TRBD1 (6 bases). The V and J ends lost 0 bases and 0 bases respectively, with 6 bases between them. Germline V CDR1 and CDR2: SGHDT, YYEEEE. The CDR3 contains 14 residues. This CDR3 reads CASSLGGLNTEAFF. The DNA for the CDR3 is TGTGCCAGCAGCTTGGGGGGGCTGAACACTGAAGCTTTCTTT.

V and J are TRBV4-3 and TRBJ2-7; the D gene is possibly TRBD2 (6 bases). The CDR3 loop spans 16 amino acids. Trimming cost V 1 base and J 0 bases, with 13 bases left between them. Germline CDR1 is LGHNA and CDR2 is YSLEER. The chain's CDR3 is CASSQGRGGSSYEQYF. CDR3 in DNA: TGCGCCAGCAGCCAAGGGCGCGGAGGGTCCTCCTACGAGCAGTACTTC.

This clonotype is a singleton in its sample. This chain uses TRBV7-9 with TRBJ2-1; 11 bases map to TRBD1. CDR1 is SEHNR and CDR2 is FQNEAQ in the germline V gene (reference sequence). CDR3 length: 15 amino acids. V lost 2 bases to trimming and J lost 6 bases; unmatched junction nucleotides: 3. CDR3 DNA sequence: TGTGCCAGCAGCTTAAGCGGGACAGGGGGCAATGAGCAGTTCTTC. Residues: CASSLSGTGGNEQFF. The whole variable domain, remainder taken from reference TRBV7-9 and TRBJ2-1, is DTGVSQNPRHKITKRGQNVTFRCDPISEHNRLYWYRQTLGQGPEFLTYFQNEAQLEKSRLLSDRFSAERPKGSFSTLEIQRTEQGDSAMYLCASSLSGTGGNEQFFGPGTRLTVL.

The rearrangement uses TRBV3-1 and TRBJ1-5; unclear D gene. Germline V gene lookup returns CDR1 LGHDT and CDR2 YNNKEL (reference sequence). V was trimmed by 0 bases and J by 2 bases, leaving 5 bases between them. This CDR3 is built from 14 residues. The CDR3 sequence: CASSQDLGNQPQHF. The CDR3 bases are TGTGCCAGCAGCCAAGATCTGGGCAATCAGCCCCAGCATTTT.

The chain uses TRBV7-9 and TRBJ2-1, with D unclear. Per the germline V gene, CDR1 is SEHNR and CDR2 is FQNEAQ (reference sequence). The CDR3 is 13 residues long. V was pared by 6 bases and J by 9 bases, with 15 bases between. The CDR3 nucleotides read TGTGCCAGCAGACAAGATCCGATTGGTGAGCAGTTCTTC. Residues: CASRQDPIGEQFF.